Each of the 10 T cell receptor beta chains below was sequenced from the same sample in a study of shared T cell receptors in the human thymus. Sequencing used immunoSEQ multiplex PCR; TCRdb keeps in-frame clones, though not all of them. The sample comprises some 700,000 clones, roughly 88% of which are singletons, and around 0.01% rests with the top ten. These data also formed part of another study, on human thymus T cells.

Sequencing was carried out using thymocytes. These receptors were taken from a girl in the first two years of life with a congenital heart defect.

The gene calls are TRBV7-9 and TRBJ1-3; D is unresolved. V was pared by 1 base and J by 4 bases, with 14 bases between. The CDR3 consists of 16 residues. In germline, CDR1 is SEHNR, CDR2 FQNEAQ (reference sequence). As DNA, the CDR3 is TGTGCCAGCAGCTTAGGAGCCCCGGTTCGAGGAAACACCATATATTTT. Amino acids: CASSLGAPVRGNTIYF.

The chain links TRBV9 to TRBJ2-7; maybe TRBD2 (6 bases). Looked up from germline, CDR1 is SGDLS and CDR2 is YYNGEE. Trimming cost V 1 base and J 7 bases, with 12 bases left between them. The CDR3 is 13 residues long. CDR3 nucleotide sequence: TGTGCCAGCAGCGTATCTGGGGCGGGGGAGCAGTACTTC. Translated: CASSVSGAGEQYF.

This clone was recorded only once. V and J are TRBV5-4 and TRBJ2-7; 9 bases agree with TRBD2. This CDR3 is 15 amino acids long. The germline gives CDR1 SGHNT, CDR2 YYREEE (reference sequence). V shed 4 bases, J shed 5 bases, and the junction held 10 bases outside the gene matches. The DNA for the CDR3 is TGTGCCAGCAGCCCGGACGGCGGGGGGGCCCACGAGCAGTACTTC. Translated: CASSPDGGGAHEQYF.

V and J are TRBV9 and TRBJ1-2; a possible D gene is TRBD1 (6 bases). V dropped 2 bases and J dropped 13 bases, with 12 bases sitting between them. Per the germline V gene, CDR1 is SGDLS and CDR2 is YYNGEE. The CDR3 runs 11 residues. CDR3 nucleotides: TGTGCCAGCAGCGTGGGGGACACGGCCACCTTC. It encodes CASSVGDTATF.

The chain is built from TRBV19 and TRBJ1-1; TRBD1 agrees at 10 bases. The CDR3 is made up of 16 amino acids. J was trimmed by 6 bases and V by 3 bases; bases with no gene match: 10. Germline V gene data show CDR1 as LNHDA and CDR2 as SQIVND (reference sequence). CDR3 in amino acids: CASSIAGTGAQAEAFF. DNA of the CDR3: TGTGCCAGTAGTATCGCCGGGACAGGGGCGCAAGCTGAAGCTTTCTTT.

The J gene is TRBJ2-1, the V gene TRBV29-1; 7 nucleotides line up with TRBD1. The V gene end was trimmed by 6 bases and the J gene end by 4 bases; junction bases not matched to a gene: 3. Germline CDR1 and CDR2: SQVTM and ANQGSEA. This CDR3 is built from 12 residues. In DNA form, the CDR3 reads TGCAGCGTAGGACAGGAGTACAATGAGCAGTTCTTC. Protein product: CSVGQEYNEQFF.

This chain joins TRBV5-1 and TRBJ2-7, with 7 bases that match TRBD1. Per the germline V gene, CDR1 is SGHRS and CDR2 is YFSETQ. Trimming removed 0 bases from V and 7 bases from J; junction bases left unmatched: 10. This CDR3 region has 15 residues. CDR3 bases: TGCGCCAGCAGCTTGGGAGCTGACAGGGATTGGGAGCAGTACTTC. Its protein is CASSLGADRDWEQYF.

The chain recombines TRBV29-1 with TRBJ1-2; 8 bases align to TRBD1. The germline CDR1 and CDR2 sequences are SQVTM and ANQGSEA. The CDR3 has 13 residues. The V gene end was trimmed by 4 bases and the J gene end by 6 bases; junction bases not matched to a gene: 7. In DNA form, the CDR3 reads TGCAGCGTTGTGACAGGGGCGAATGATGGCTACACCTTC. Its protein product is CSVVTGANDGYTF.

The V and J genes are TRBV29-1 and TRBJ1-2, with D possibly being TRBD1 (6 bases). Germline assignment: CDR1 SQVTM and CDR2 ANQGSEA. This CDR3 is built from 14 residues. V dropped 3 bases and J dropped 1 base, with 12 bases sitting between them. The CDR3 is CSVELGGLNYGYTF. Written as DNA, the CDR3 is TGCAGCGTTGAGTTGGGGGGGCTTAACTATGGCTACACCTTC.

This rearrangement joins TRBV18 to TRBJ1-2; D gene ambiguous. Germline V CDR1 and CDR2: KGHSH, LQKENI. Trimming removed 3 bases at V and 0 bases at J, with 8 bases between. The length of the CDR3 is 14 residues. The CDR3 loop is CASSPAGPNYGYTF. The CDR3 region has the DNA TGTGCCAGCTCACCGGCGGGTCCTAACTATGGCTACACCTTC.